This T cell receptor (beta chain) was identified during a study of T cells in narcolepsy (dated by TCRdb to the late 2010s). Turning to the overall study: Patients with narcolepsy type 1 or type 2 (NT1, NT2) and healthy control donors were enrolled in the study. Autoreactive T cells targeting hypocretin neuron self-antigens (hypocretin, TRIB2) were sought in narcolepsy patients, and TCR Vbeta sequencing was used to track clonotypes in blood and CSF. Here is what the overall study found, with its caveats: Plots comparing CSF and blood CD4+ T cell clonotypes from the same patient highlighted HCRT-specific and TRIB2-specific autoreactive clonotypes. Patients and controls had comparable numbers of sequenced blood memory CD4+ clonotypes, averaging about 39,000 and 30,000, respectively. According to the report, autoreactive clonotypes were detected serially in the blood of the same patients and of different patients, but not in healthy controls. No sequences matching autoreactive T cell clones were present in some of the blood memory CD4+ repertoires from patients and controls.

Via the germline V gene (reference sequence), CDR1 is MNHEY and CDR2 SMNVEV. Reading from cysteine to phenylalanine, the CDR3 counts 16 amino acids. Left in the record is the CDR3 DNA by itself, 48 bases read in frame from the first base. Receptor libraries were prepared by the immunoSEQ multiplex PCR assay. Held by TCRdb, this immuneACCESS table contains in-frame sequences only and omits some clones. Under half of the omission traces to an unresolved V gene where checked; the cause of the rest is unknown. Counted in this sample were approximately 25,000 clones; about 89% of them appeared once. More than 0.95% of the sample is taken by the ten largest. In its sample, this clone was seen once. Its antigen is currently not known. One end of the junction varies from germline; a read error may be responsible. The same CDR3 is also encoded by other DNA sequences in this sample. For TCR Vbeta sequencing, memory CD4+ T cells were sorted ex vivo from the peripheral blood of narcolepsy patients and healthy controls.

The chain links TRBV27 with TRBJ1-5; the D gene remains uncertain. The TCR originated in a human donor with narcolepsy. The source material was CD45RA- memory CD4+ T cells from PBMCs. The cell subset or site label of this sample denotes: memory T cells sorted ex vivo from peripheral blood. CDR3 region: CASSPLGEGSNQPQHF. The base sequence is TGCGCCAGCAGTCCTCTCGGGGAGGGTAGCAATCAGCCCCAGCATTTT.